The T cell receptor beta chain described here comes from a study of shared clonotypes between healthy human individuals. Evenly divided among several immunoSEQ plates was the genomic DNA of each subset. Libraries were prepared by immunoSEQ multiplex PCR; TCRdb keeps only in-frame clonotypes and omits some of them. In the table there are millions of clones, roughly 95% of which are singletons. Cells designated naive CD8 were CD45RO-negative and were positively selected for CCR7, with terminally differentiated effector memory CD45RA+ cells excluded. CDR3 length equals 16 residues. The V and J ends lost 8 bases and 3 bases, in that order; junction bases with no gene match: 4. Germline assignment: CDR1 SEHNR and CDR2 FQNEAQ (reference sequence).

This chain links TRBV7-9 with TRBJ2-1; 16 bases map to TRBD2. Sample: naive CD8+ T cells sorted from blood. The TCR sequence derives from a man between 18 and 29 years old in good health. The CDR3 DNA reads as TGTGCCAGCCGAGGGACTAGCGGGAGGGACTACAATGAGCAGTTCTTC. Its translation is CASRGTSGRDYNEQFF.